Listed below are T cell receptor beta chains from one sample, sequenced in a study of shared clonotypes between healthy human individuals. The method was immunoSEQ multiplex PCR; TCRdb's version includes in-frame clones alone and lacks a portion of them. The table records approximately 470,000 clones, approximately 81% of them present only once. Material for sequencing was PBMCs. All receptors derive from a woman between 40 and 50 years old in good health. Some clones in this sample may be carry-over from other donors' samples. Each CDR3 is given with its conserved first and last residue. D genes are given only for firm matches. Not every row has a clone size; where given, it reads once, few, many or a size class.

- TRBJ1-1 TRBV29-1 - CSVGMRNTEAFF TGCAGCGTTGGGATGAGGAACACTGAAGCTTTCTTT
TRBD2 TRBJ2-1 TRBV4-1 - CASSQRLAGSSYNEQFF TGCGCCAGCAGCCAAAGGTTAGCGGGAAGCTCCTACAATGAGCAGTTCTTC
- TRBJ1-1 TRBV6-5 - CASSENRDPLEAFF TGTGCCAGCAGTGAAAACAGGGATCCGCTTGAAGCTTTCTTT
- TRBJ2-1 TRBV10-3 - CAINHGDLNNEQFF TGTGCCATCAACCACGGGGACCTCAACAATGAGCAGTTCTTC
- TRBJ1-5 TRBV2 - CASNQDARGNQPQHF TGTGCCAGCAATCAGGACGCTCGGGGCAATCAGCCCCAGCATTTT
- TRBJ2-7 TRBV5-4 - CASSGGGRSDEQYF TGTGCCAGCAGCGGTGGAGGGAGAAGCGACGAGCAGTACTTC
- TRBJ2-1 TRBV25-1 - CASSELNRIYNEQFF TGTGCCAGCAGTGAATTAAACAGGATATACAATGAGCAGTTCTTC
- TRBJ2-6 TRBV11-2 - CASSLTGANVLTF TGTGCCAGCAGCTTAACTGGGGCCAACGTCCTGACTTTC
TRBD1 TRBJ1-4 TRBV19 - CASSRQGLGEKLFF TGTGCCAGTAGCCGACAGGGCCTAGGGGAAAAACTGTTTTTT
TRBD2 TRBJ2-1 TRBV11-2 - CASSFLAGGYNEQFF TGTGCCAGCAGCTTTCTAGCGGGAGGCTACAATGAGCAGTTCTTC
- TRBJ2-1 TRBV5-4 - CASSRPLGINNNEQFF TGTGCCAGCAGCCGTCCCCTAGGGATTAATAACAATGAGCAGTTCTTC
- TRBJ2-7 TRBV27 - CASRWSDYKSFWYEQYF TGTGCCAGCAGGTGGTCCGATTACAAAAGTTTTTGGTACGAGCAGTACTTC
- TRBJ2-3 TRBV5-1 - CASSLVAGDTQYF TGCGCCAGCAGCTTAGTAGCCGGGGATACGCAGTATTTT
- TRBJ2-3 TRBV7-9 - CASSPASDTQYF TGTGCCAGCAGTCCCGCATCAGATACGCAGTATTTT
- TRBJ1-4 TRBV28 - CASSLAGTILNEKLFF TGTGCCAGCAGCCTTGCGGGGACCATCCTTAATGAAAAACTGTTTTTT
- TRBJ2-2 TRBV10-3 few CAISESIRVNTGELFF TGTGCCATCAGTGAGTCGATTAGGGTTAACACCGGGGAGCTGTTTTTT